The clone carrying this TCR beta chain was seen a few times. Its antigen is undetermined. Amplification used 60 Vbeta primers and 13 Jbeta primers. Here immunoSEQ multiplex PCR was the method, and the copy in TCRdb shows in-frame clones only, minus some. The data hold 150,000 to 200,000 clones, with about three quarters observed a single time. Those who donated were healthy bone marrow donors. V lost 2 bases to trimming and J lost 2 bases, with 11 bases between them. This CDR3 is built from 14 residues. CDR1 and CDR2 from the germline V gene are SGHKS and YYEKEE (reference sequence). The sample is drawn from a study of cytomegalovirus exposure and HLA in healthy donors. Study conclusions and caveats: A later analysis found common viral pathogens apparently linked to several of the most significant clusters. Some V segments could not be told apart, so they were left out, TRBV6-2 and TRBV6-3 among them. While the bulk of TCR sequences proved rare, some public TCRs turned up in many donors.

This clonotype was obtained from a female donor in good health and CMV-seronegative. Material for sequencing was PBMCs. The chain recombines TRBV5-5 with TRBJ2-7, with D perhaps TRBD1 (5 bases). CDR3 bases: TGTGCCAGCAGCTTAATGGGGCTGGCCTACGAGCAGTACTTC. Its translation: CASSLMGLAYEQYF.